A few counts support the clone carrying this T cell receptor beta chain. What it recognizes is unknown. Regions amplified from RNA transcripts were the TCR beta CDR3 regions. When the TCR CDR3 underwent first-round RT-PCR, the HTBI primer set was used. MiXCR, applied by TCRdb to the multiplex PCR reads, yields one record per CDR3 protein. The table has about 520,000 distinct CDR3 sequences, about 20% seen once; the top ten hold 26%. Calling Graves' hyperthyroidism stable meant ophthalmopathy did not progress within 18 months. The study excluded patients with uncontrolled infection, other autoimmune disease, pregnancy or lactation. J was trimmed by 10 bases and V by 5 bases; bases with no gene match: 6. The CDR3 consists of 13 residues. The data stem from a study of T cells in Graves' hyperthyroidism and ophthalmopathy. Findings and limits, study-wide: Most thyroid-expanded clonotypes above 0.001 were also found in blood.

The TCR originated in a man younger than 35 with Graves' hyperthyroidism. The chain links TRBV12-3 or TRBV12-4 to TRBJ1-3; 9 bases fit TRBD1. Material: blood. CDR3 residues: CASSLGQGKTIYF. CDR3 DNA sequence: TGTGCCAGCAGTCTAGGACAGGGGAAGACCATATATTTT.